This paragraph reports one T cell receptor (beta chain). Its antigen remains unidentified. This entry comes from a study of T cells after yellow fever vaccination. V lost 3 bases to trimming and J lost 6 bases, with 11 bases between them. This CDR3 has 13 amino acids. Template switching with 5'RACE generated the TCR cDNA and added a universal primer site and UMIs. TCRdb processed the 5' RACE reads anew with MiXCR; each CDR3 protein has one entry. This table has about 400,000 distinct CDR3 sequences, 11% appearing once. Findings and limits, study-wide: A small proportion of clonotypes was detected in both the CD4 and CD8 compartments. Reappearance after the booster was seen for most primary-vaccination clones, at about 95% CD4 and 75% to 90% CD8. A weaker secondary response peaked on day 5, the primary on day 15.

This clonotype was obtained from a man aged 18-30 years who received the YFV17D yellow fever vaccine. The chain couples TRBV12-3 or TRBV12-4 to TRBJ2-5, with unresolved D. The sequencing here drew on PBMCs, taken on the day of the first yellow fever vaccination. The CDR3 loop reads CASSFGRSKTQYF. In nucleotides, the CDR3 is TGTGCCAGCAGTTTCGGTCGCTCGAAGACCCAGTACTTC.